This T cell receptor beta chain was captured by sequencing in a study of T-cell reconstitution after alpha-beta-depleted transplantation in children. Unique molecular identifiers were incorporated during preparation of the TCRbeta library. TCRdb re-derived calls from the PCR reads in MiXCR, one entry per CDR3 protein. Here the sample spans about 110,000 distinct CDR3 sequences, 9% to 12% being singletons. The CDR3 is 13 amino acids. In germline, CDR1 is SGHNT, CDR2 YYREEE (reference sequence). Trimming removed 5 bases from V and 8 bases from J; junction bases left unmatched: 8. The clonotype originates from a human donor who donated a stem cell graft to a child with acute lymphoblastic leukemia. The sample here was PBMCs from the stem cell graft donor, taken from the stem cell graft. The rearrangement links TRBV5-4 to TRBJ1-2; 8 bases are shared with TRBD1. The CDR3 loop reads CASRLTGARGYTF. CDR3 DNA sequence: TGTGCCAGCAGATTGACAGGGGCCAGGGGCTACACCTTC.